This T cell receptor beta chain was retrieved from a study of OX40 agonist ivuxolimab in advanced cancers. For the study at large: Participants, approximately 81% male, averaged approximately 56 years of age, ranging from roughly 23 to 80.

Turning to this clone: The antigen is unknown.

Broader study findings: There were, on average, more expanded clones in CD8+ T cells than in CD4+.

Using immunoSEQ multiplex PCR, the repertoire was profiled, and TCRdb retains in-frame clones only, with some absent. The sample shows 40,000 to 50,000 clones, 89% of them seen only once. Germline V lookup: CDR1 SGHDT, CDR2 YYEEEE. CDR3 length: 16 residues. The junction had 6 bases not matched to a gene; V was cut back by 3 bases and J by 1 base. Sequences were derived from CD4+ or CD8+ T cells sorted from blood, sampled in a trial of the OX40 agonist ivuxolimab. The rearrangement links TRBV5-6 to TRBJ2-3; 9 nucleotides agree with TRBD1. This TCR came from an adult with an advanced solid tumor such as melanoma, head and neck, liver or kidney cancer. This CDR3 reads CASSWGTGSRTDTQYF. CDR3 DNA: TGTGCCAGCAGCTGGGGGACAGGGTCCCGCACAGATACGCAGTATTTT.